This paragraph covers one T cell receptor (beta chain) sequence. Its antigen remains unidentified. No base quality values were provided; no much bigger clone lies one nucleotide off. This record comes from a study of T cells after yellow fever vaccination (dated by TCRdb to the late 2010s). Turning to the overall study: The SMART-Seq v4 Ultra Low Input RNA kit was used to prepare libraries from fractions with low cell numbers. Bulk PBMC replicates and cell subsets were isolated from blood drawn at multiple timepoints before and after both primary and secondary immunization. To track T-cell clones before and after primary and booster YFV17D yellow fever vaccination, bulk TCR alpha and beta repertoires were sequenced longitudinally. Two healthy male donors, one aged 18 to 30 and one aged 30 to 39 years, were included in the cohort.

TCR cDNA was made using 5'RACE template switching, a step that added a universal primer site and unique molecular identifiers. cDNA synthesis was primed from both the TCR alpha and TCR beta constant segments. Library amplification used two PCR steps, and the second PCR step added sample barcodes and sequencing adapters. Sequencing of libraries was performed on Illumina HiSeq 2500 (2x100 bp) or NovaSeq (2x150 bp). The authors' pipeline ran thus. MIGEC was used to demultiplex reads and collapse the reads into UMI consensus sequences, and MiXCR was used for V(D)J alignment. Vaccine-responding clonotypes were defined with edgeR using replicate PBMC samples, requiring FDR below 0.01 and a log2 fold change above 5 up to day 15. Bulk clonotypes were assigned CD4 or CD8 identity according to which sequenced CD4 or CD8 repertoire held them at higher abundance. TCRdb trimmed public reads at Q25 via fastp, called clones via MiXCR and kept in-frame beta chains. Under each unique CDR3 protein, matching rows form one entry showing the most common genes and DNA. The V and J calls were determined by TCRdb, not by the authors. This sample has 450,000 to 650,000 distinct CDR3 sequences in its table, and 13% of those were observed once. The ten largest clonotypes hold 11% to 15% of the sample.

V is reduced by 5 bases and J by 3 bases, leaving a spacing of 7 bases between them. CDR1 and CDR2 were assigned from the germline V gene as SQVTM and ANQGSEA. There are 11 amino acids in the CDR3, from cysteine to phenylalanine inclusive. The retained sequence is limited to the CDR3, 33 bases, with the frame set at the first base. This specimen's treatment or condition label, interpreted: live attenuated yellow fever vaccine strain. At every blood-draw timepoint, two biological replicates of bulk PBMCs were collected. A standard Ficoll-Paque protocol was used to isolate PBMCs from peripheral blood. TriZol was used to extract RNA from bulk PBMCs, CD4 and CD8 fractions, and dextramer-positive and dextramer-negative fractions. Broad study findings and their caveats: Computational filtering was required because FACS-sorted repertoires could contain abundant contaminating clonotypes from the bulk population. A small fraction of clonotypes appeared in both the CD4 and CD8 compartments, likely as a result of convergent recombination. Because the study included only two donors, the extent to which the findings can be generalized is limited. The secondary T-cell response was weaker than the primary response but faster, peaking on day 5 instead of day 15. Most clones expanded after primary vaccination (around 97% of CD4 and about 85% of CD8) were re-detected after the booster, suggesting that broad memory maintenance occurred.

The rearranged segments are TRBV29-1 and TRBJ1-1; the D gene cannot be named for sure. The source is a man younger than 45 who received the YFV17D yellow fever vaccine. The starting material was PBMCs, obtained on the day of the yellow fever booster vaccination. The CDR3 region has the sequence CSVITYTEAFF. In nucleotide form, the sequence is TGCAGCGTTATTACCTACACTGAAGCTTTCTTT. With all but the CDR3 taken from the reference TRBV29-1 and TRBJ1-1 genes, the full variable domain is: SAVISQKPSRDICQRGTSLTIQCQVDSQVTMMFWYRQQPGQSLTLIATANQGSEATYESGFVIDKFPISRPNLTFSTLTVSNMSPEDSSIYLCSVITYTEAFFGQGTRLTVV.